The clone carrying this T cell receptor beta chain was picked up a small number of times. This sample was included in a study of blood T cell repertoires in COVID-19. Study context: Acute and convalescent COVID-19 samples came from the United States, Italy and Spain. T cells, B-cell-depleted T cells, or PBMCs provided the cDNA or gDNA that served as material.

V lost 2 bases and J lost 0, with 7 bases in between. Germline CDR1 SGHTA, CDR2 FQGTGA. The CDR3 spans 14 residues. Methods used by the authors: For nucleated cells, counts were estimated from reference gene primer amplification. Some clones are missing from TCRdb's copy, which holds only in-frame ones; the method was immunoSEQ multiplex PCR. V, J and clone size derive from that table, while D and trimming were established from the DNA sequence. The sample lists about 290,000 clones; 75% to 90% were seen once. This chain uses TRBV7-3 with TRBJ1-1; possibly TRBD1 for D (6 bases). The sequenced sample consisted of peripheral blood. The TCR comes from a man aged 35-49 years with acute or convalescent COVID-19. The CDR3 region is CASSLSGVNTEAFF. DNA of the CDR3: TGTGCCAGCAGCTTATCAGGGGTGAACACTGAAGCTTTCTTT.